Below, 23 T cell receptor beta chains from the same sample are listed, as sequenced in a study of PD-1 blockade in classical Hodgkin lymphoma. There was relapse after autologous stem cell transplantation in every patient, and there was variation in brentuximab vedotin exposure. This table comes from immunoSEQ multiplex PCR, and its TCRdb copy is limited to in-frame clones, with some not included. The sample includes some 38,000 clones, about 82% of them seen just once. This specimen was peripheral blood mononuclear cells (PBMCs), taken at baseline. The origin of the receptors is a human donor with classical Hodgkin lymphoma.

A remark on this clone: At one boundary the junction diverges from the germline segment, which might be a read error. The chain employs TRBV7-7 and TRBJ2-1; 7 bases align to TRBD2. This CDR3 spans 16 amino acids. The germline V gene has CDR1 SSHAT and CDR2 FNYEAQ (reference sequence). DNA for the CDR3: TGTGCTAGCAGCCCGAGGGGACTAAGCTCCTACAATGAGCAGTTCTTC. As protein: CASSPRGLSSYNEQFF.

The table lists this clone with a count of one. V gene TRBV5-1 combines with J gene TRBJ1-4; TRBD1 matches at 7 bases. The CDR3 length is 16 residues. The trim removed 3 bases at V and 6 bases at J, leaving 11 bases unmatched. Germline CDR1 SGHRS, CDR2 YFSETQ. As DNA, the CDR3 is TGCGCCAGCAGCTGGGGAGCTTCAGACAGGGATGAAAAACTGTTTTTT. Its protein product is CASSWGASDRDEKLFF.

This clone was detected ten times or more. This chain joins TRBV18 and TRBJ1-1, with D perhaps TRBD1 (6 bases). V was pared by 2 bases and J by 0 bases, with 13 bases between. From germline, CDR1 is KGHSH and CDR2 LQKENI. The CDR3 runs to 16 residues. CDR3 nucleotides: TGTGCCAGCTCACCAGGCGGGACAAATATGAACACTGAAGCTTTCTTT. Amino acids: CASSPGGTNMNTEAFF.

This CDR3 is CASSLFRRITGYEQYF. CDR3 DNA: TGTGCCAGCAGCTTATTCAGGAGGATTACTGGCTACGAGCAGTACTTC. The V and J genes are TRBV7-8 and TRBJ2-7, with D possibly being TRBD2 (5 bases). The CDR3 is 16 residues long. Germline CDR1 and CDR2: SGHVS and FQNEAQ. The V end was cut by 2 bases, the J end by 3 bases, with 17 bases between.

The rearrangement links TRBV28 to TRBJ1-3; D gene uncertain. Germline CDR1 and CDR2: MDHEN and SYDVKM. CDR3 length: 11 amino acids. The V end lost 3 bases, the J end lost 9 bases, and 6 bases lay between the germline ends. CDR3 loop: CASSFQFTIYF. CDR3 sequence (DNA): TGTGCCAGCAGTTTTCAGTTCACCATATATTTT.

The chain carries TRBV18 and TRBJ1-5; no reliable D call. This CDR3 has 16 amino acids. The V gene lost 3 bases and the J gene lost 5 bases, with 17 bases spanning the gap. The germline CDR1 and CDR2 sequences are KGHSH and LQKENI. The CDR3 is CASSPTSGSGDQPQHF. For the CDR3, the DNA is TGTGCCAGCTCACCCACGTCAGGCTCGGGCGATCAGCCCCAGCATTTT.

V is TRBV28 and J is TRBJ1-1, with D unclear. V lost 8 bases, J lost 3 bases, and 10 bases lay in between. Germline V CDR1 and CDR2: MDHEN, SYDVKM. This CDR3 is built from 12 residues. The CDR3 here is CASCDWDTEAFF. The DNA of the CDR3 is TGTGCCAGCTGTGACTGGGACACTGAAGCTTTCTTT.

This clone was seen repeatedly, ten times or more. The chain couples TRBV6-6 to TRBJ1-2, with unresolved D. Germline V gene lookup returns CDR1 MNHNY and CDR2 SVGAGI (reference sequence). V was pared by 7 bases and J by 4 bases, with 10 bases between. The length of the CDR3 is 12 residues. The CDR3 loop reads CASTTRTYGYTF. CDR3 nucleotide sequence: TGTGCCAGCACTACCAGGACCTATGGCTACACCTTC.

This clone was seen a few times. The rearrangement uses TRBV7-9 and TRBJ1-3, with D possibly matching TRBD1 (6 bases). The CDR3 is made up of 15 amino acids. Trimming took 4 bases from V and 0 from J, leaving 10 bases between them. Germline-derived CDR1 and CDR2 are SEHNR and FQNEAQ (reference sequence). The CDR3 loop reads CASSWGRTSGNTIYF. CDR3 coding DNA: TGTGCCAGCAGCTGGGGGCGCACCTCTGGAAACACCATATATTTT.

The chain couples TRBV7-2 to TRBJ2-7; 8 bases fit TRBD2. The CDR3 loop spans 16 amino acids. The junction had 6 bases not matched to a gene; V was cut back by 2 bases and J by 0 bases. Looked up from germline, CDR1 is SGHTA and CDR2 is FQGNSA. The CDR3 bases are TGTGCCAGCAGCTTATCTAGCGGGTCTAGCTCCTACGAGCAGTACTTC. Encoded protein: CASSLSSGSSSYEQYF.

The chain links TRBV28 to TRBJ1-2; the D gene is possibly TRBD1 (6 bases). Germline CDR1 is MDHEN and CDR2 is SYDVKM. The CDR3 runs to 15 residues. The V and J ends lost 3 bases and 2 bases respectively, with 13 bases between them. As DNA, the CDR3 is TGTGCCAGCAGTTTTTTGGACAGAAAGAACTATGGCTACACCTTC. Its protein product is CASSFLDRKNYGYTF.

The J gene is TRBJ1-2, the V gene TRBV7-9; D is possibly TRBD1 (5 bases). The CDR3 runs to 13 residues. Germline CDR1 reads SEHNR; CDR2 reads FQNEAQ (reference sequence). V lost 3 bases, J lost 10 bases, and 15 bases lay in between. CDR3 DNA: TGTGCCAGCAGCTTTCTGACAGCGGAAGACTACACCTTC. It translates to CASSFLTAEDYTF.

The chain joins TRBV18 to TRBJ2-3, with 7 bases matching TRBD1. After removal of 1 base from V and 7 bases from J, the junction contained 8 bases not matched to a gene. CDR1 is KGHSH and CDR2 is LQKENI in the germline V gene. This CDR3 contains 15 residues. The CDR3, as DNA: TGTGCCAGCTCACCACGTACAGGGGTAGGAAATACGCAGTATTTT. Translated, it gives CASSPRTGVGNTQYF.

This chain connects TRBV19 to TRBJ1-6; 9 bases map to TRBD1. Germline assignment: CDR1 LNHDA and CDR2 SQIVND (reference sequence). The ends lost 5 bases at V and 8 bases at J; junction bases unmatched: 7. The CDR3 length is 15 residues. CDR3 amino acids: CASSSMTGGYSPLHF. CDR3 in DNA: TGTGCCAGTAGTTCGATGACAGGGGGGTATTCACCCCTCCACTTT. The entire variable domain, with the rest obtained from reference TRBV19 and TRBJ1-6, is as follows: DGGITQSPKYLFRKEGQNVTLSCEQNLNHDAMYWYRQDPGQGLRLIYYSQIVNDFQKGDIAEGYSVSREKKESFPLTVTSAQKNPTAFYLCASSSMTGGYSPLHFGNGTRLTVT.

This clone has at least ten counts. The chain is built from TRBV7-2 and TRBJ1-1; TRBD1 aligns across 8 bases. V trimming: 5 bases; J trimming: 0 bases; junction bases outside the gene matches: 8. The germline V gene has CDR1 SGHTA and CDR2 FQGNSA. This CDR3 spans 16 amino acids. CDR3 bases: TGTGCCAGCAGCCTTGGGACAGGTCGGCTGAACACTGAAGCTTTCTTT. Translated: CASSLGTGRLNTEAFF. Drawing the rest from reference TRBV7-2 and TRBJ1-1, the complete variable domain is GAGVSQSPSNKVTEKGKDVELRCDPISGHTALYWYRQSLGQGLEFLIYFQGNSAPDKSGLPSDRFSAERTGGSVSTLTIQRTQQEDSAVYLCASSLGTGRLNTEAFFGQGTRLTVV.

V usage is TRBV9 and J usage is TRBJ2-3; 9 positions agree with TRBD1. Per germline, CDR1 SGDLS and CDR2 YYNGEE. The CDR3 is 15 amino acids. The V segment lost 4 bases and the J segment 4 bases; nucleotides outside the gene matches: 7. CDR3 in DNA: TGTGCCAGCAGCCCACAGGGGGCTGTGGCAGATACGCAGTATTTT. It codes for CASSPQGAVADTQYF.

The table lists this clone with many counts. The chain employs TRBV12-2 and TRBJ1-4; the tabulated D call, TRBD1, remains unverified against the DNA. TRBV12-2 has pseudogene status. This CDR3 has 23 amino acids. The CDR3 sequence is CASRLASRDSVSLVGNLREKLFF. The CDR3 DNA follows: TGTGCAAGTCGCTTAGCCAGCCGGGACAGTGTAAGTCTAGTGGGAAACTTGAGAGAAAAACTGTTTTTT.

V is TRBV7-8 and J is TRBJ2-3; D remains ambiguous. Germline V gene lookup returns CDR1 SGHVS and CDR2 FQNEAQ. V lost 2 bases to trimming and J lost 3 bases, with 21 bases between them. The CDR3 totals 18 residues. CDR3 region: CASSLLWQPLYGTDTQYF. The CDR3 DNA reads TGTGCCAGCAGCTTATTGTGGCAACCACTCTATGGGACAGATACGCAGTATTTT. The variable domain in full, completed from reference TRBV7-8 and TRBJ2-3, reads GAGVSQSPRYKVAKRGQDVALRCDPISGHVSLFWYQQALGQGPEFLTYFQNEAQLDKSGLPSDRFFAERPEGSVSTLKIQRTQQEDSAVYLCASSLLWQPLYGTDTQYFGPGTRLTVL.

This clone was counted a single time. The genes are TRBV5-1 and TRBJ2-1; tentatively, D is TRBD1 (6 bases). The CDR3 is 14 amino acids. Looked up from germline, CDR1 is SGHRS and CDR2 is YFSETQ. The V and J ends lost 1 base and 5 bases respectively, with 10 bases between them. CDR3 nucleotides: TGCGCCAGCAGCTTGATGGGGGCTGACAATGAGCAGTTCTTC. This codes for CASSLMGADNEQFF.

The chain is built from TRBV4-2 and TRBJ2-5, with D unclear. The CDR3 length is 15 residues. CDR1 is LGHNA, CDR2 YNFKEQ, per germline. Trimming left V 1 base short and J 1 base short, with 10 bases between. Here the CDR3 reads CASSQGTRTQETQYF. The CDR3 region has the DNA TGTGCCAGCAGCCAAGGAACACGGACCCAAGAGACCCAGTACTTC.

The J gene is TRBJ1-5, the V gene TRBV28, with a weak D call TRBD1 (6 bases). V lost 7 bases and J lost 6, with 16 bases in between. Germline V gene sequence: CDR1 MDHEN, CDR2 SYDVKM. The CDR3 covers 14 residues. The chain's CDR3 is CASKNPRGRQPQHF. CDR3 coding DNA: TGTGCCAGCAAAAACCCCAGGGGTCGTCAGCCCCAGCATTTT.

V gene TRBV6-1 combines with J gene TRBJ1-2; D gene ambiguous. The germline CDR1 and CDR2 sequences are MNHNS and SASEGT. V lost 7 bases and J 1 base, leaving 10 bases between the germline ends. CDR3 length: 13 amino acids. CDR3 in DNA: TGTGCCAGCACCAACGCGGGTAACTATGGCTACACCTTC. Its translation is CASTNAGNYGYTF.

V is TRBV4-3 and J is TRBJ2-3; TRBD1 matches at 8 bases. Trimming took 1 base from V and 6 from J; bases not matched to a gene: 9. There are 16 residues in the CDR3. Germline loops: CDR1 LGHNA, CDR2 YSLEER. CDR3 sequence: CASSQGAGGFVDTQYF. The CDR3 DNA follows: TGCGCCAGCAGCCAAGGGGCAGGGGGCTTTGTGGATACGCAGTATTTT.